This T cell receptor (beta chain) is drawn from a study of blood T cell repertoires in COVID-19 (TCRdb year 2020). Background on the whole study: Collaborator samples came from the United States, Italy and Spain and covered acute and convalescent phases of COVID-19. The prospective study material was composed of cDNA or gDNA derived from T cells, B-cell-depleted T cells, or PBMCs. The repertoires were released in a freely available public database meant as a resource for research on the immune response to SARS-CoV-2. The samples were drawn from the first 160 participants of the ongoing ImmuneRACE study and from some 1,300 subjects provided by 6 global collaborators. The sample metadata nearly always contained a de-identified subject ID, COVID-19 status, age in years and sex. Where available, HLA class I and class II types were taken from metadata supplied by the sample provider and were not determined by assay-based typing. The dataset comprised deeply sampled blood TCRbeta repertoires from subjects exposed to, actively infected with, or recovered from COVID-19.

Enrolling through a virtual design, the prospective study's participants ranged in age from roughly 18 to 89 years and lived across roughly 24 United States geographic areas. In the prospective study, cohorts were assigned on the basis of participant-reported clinical history obtained from a screening survey and a study questionnaire. A participant counted as exposed if, within 2 weeks of entering the study, that participant had been in contact with someone who had a PCR-confirmed or clinician-diagnosed COVID-19 case. In the prospective study, whole blood, serum and a nasopharyngeal or oropharyngeal swab were collected from each participant by mobile phlebotomists. Over a 2-month period, participants in the prospective study had the option of providing additional blood draws and questionnaires. Before DNA extraction, prospective study blood samples were shipped either frozen or at room temperature.

TCRbeta CDR3 regions were amplified from genomic DNA using the immunoSEQ Assay, a bias-controlled multiplex PCR. The original methods were these. Nucleated cell counts per sample were estimated from amplification of reference gene primers within the assay. To quantify the absolute abundance of each unique TCRbeta CDR3 rearrangement, sequence reads were collapsed and filtered. For each sample, productive Simpson clonality was calculated by taking the square root of Simpson's diversity index across productive rearrangements. In its TCRdb copy, this immuneACCESS table keeps in-frame sequences only and misses some clones. Where compared with another copy, unresolved V genes explain less than half of these, and the others have no known cause. V and J calls and clone size are given by that table; D and trimming were obtained from the DNA. This sample holds 200,000 to 250,000 clones; roughly 90% were observed only once. Approximately 16% of the sample goes to the ten largest clones.

Reading the germline V gene (reference sequence) gives CDR1 MNHNY and CDR2 SVGAGI. Spanning cysteine to phenylalanine, the CDR3 consists of 15 amino acids. Only the CDR3 DNA is retained, 45 bases long and in frame from the first base. For this chain, trimming is 6 bases at the V end and 0 bases at the J end, and the number of junction bases without a gene match is 4. Summary of the overall study and its limitations: The quantity of clinical and demographic metadata differed by source and by participant and was supplied without curation.

Points on this clone: What this receptor recognizes is not known. Within one base of it there is no much larger clone, and no base qualities were kept.

The rearrangement combines TRBV6-6 with TRBJ2-1; 8 bases in the junction line up with TRBD1. The sample taken for sequencing was PBMCs or T cells enriched from blood (not recorded which). The origin of this receptor is a man aged 25 to 45 who had been exposed to COVID-19. The nucleotide sequence is given as TGTGCCAGCAGGAGACAGGGGTCCTCCTACAATGAGCAGTTCTTC. Its protein product is CASRRQGSSYNEQFF.